This TCR beta chain originates from a study of T cells expressing NK-cell markers. Study-wide context: CD3+CD56+NKG2C+, CD3+CD56+NKG2C- and CD3+CD56-NKG2C+ T cells, once sorted, supplied the TCR beta repertoires. The eight sequenced donors comprised seven who were HCMV-seropositive and one who was seronegative.

With regard to this clonotype: Its antigen remains unidentified.

It was by 5'RACE template switching with UMIs that TCR beta cDNA was made. TCRdb re-called the 5' RACE reads; every CDR3 protein appears as one record, without DNA. The sample data list roughly 390,000 distinct CDR3 sequences. Study-wide points: Where a handful of donors were concerned, these clonotypes also led the CD3+CD56-NKG2C+ fraction.

The CDR3 extends over 14 amino acids. Germline-derived CDR1 and CDR2 are SNHLY and FYNNEI. This receptor was identified in a man aged 18 to 70 in good health. Sequenced sample: blood T cells: a sorted CD56 or NKG2C T cell subset, CD4+ or CD8+ T cells, or bulk PBMC T cells (not recorded which). This chain joins TRBV2 and TRBJ1-5. The CDR3 sequence is CASSGEIFNQPQHF.